These 31 T cell receptor beta chains were sequenced from one sample in a study of T-cell reconstitution after alpha-beta-depleted transplantation in children. Unique molecular identifiers tagged the TCRbeta library. TCRdb independently ran MiXCR on the PCR reads; one entry per CDR3 protein. The data contain 440,000 or so distinct CDR3 sequences, about a tenth of them seen just once; the ten biggest clones take up 4.5% to 7%. The source material was PBMCs from the stem cell graft donor, sampled from the stem cell graft. The receptors were sampled from a human donor who donated a stem cell graft to a child with acute myeloid leukemia.

The chain has TRBV12-3 or TRBV12-4 and TRBJ2-1; 10 bases fit TRBD2. V was clipped by 4 bases and J by 6 bases; unmatched bases: 3. This CDR3 comprises 14 residues. For the CDR3, the DNA is TGTGCCAGCAGTTCGGCTAGCGGGAGCAATGAGCAGTTCTTC. Protein sequence: CASSSASGSNEQFF.

The genes are TRBV6-5 and TRBJ1-2, with 8 bases lining up with TRBD1. V was clipped by 2 bases and J by 4 bases; unmatched bases: 12. CDR1 and CDR2 (germline): MNHEY, SVGAGI. The CDR3 runs 17 residues. CDR3: CASSYKGQAIRGYGYTF. CDR3 nucleotides: TGTGCCAGCAGTTACAAGGGACAGGCCATCCGGGGCTATGGCTACACCTTC.

The V and J genes are TRBV20-1 and TRBJ2-1; TRBD2 might be the D (6 bases). V was cut by 5 bases and J by 15 bases, with 17 bases left in between. The V gene's germline CDR1 is DFQATT and CDR2 SNEGSKA (reference sequence). The CDR3 sequence is 11 residues long. For the CDR3, the DNA is TGCAGTGCTGGATCGACCCAGGAGGGGTTCTTC. Translation gives CSAGSTQEGFF.

This clonotype was counted a few times. The chain couples TRBV12-3 or TRBV12-4 to TRBJ2-5; tentative D call: TRBD1 (5 bases). The V end lost 8 bases, the J end lost 3 bases, and 13 bases lay between the germline ends. The CDR3 consists of 13 residues. The CDR3 loop reads CASGGHLEETQYF. CDR3 sequence (DNA): TGTGCCAGCGGCGGACATTTAGAAGAGACCCAGTACTTC.

The table lists this clonotype with a few counts. This chain links TRBV6-1 with TRBJ2-3; maybe TRBD1 (5 bases). This CDR3 comprises 13 residues. Deletions cut 3 bases from V and 7 bases from J, with 11 bases between. Looked up from germline, CDR1 is MNHNS and CDR2 is SASEGT. CDR3 coding DNA: TGTGCCAGCAGTGATGGGGCTAGTAATACGCAGTATTTT. It codes for CASSDGASNTQYF.

This clonotype appeared a few times. The rearrangement uses TRBV12-3 or TRBV12-4 and TRBJ1-2; D unresolved. Trimming removed 2 bases from V and 3 bases from J, with 10 bases in between. The CDR3 runs 14 residues. The CDR3 region has the DNA TGTGCCAGCAGTTTACGGTCGGCGGACTATGGCTACACCTTC. Translating gives CASSLRSADYGYTF.

This chain links TRBV7-2 with TRBJ2-5; D might be TRBD2 (5 bases). CDR1 and CDR2 (germline): SGHTA, FQGNSA. The CDR3 runs to 14 residues. Trimming removed 0 bases from V and 7 bases from J, with 12 bases in between. In DNA, the CDR3 is TGTGCCAGCAGCTTAGCGCTCGGGGAAGGGACCCAGTACTTC. This translates into CASSLALGEGTQYF.

This clonotype showed up just a few times. The V and J genes are TRBV11-3 and TRBJ2-1, with a possible D match to TRBD2 (6 bases). The CDR3 is made up of 15 amino acids. Germline CDR1 reads SGHNT; CDR2 reads YENEEA. The V and J ends lost 5 bases and 4 bases respectively, with 15 bases between them. The CDR3 bases are TGTGCCAGCAGCAATAGGGAGGCGAGATACAATGAGCAGTTCTTC. Amino acid sequence: CASSNREARYNEQFF.

This clonotype was picked up a small number of times. The V gene is TRBV20-1, the J gene TRBJ2-1; D might be TRBD2 (5 bases). Germline CDR1 and CDR2: DFQATT and SNEGSKA (reference sequence). The CDR3 contains 13 residues. Trimming left V 2 bases short and J 8 bases short, with 13 bases between. DNA for the CDR3: TGCAGTGCTAGATTAATAAGCGGCTATGAGCAGTTCTTC. Translating it yields CSARLISGYEQFF.

The rearrangement links TRBV6-2 or TRBV6-3 to TRBJ1-1; the D gene is possibly TRBD1 (6 bases). CDR1 and CDR2 (germline): MNHEY, SVGEGT. This CDR3 comprises 17 residues. Trimming stripped 0 bases from V and 0 bases from J, with 14 bases between. CDR3: CASSYSTRGDLNTEAFF. CDR3 bases: TGTGCCAGCAGTTACTCGACCAGGGGAGATTTGAACACTGAAGCTTTCTTT.

The chain joins TRBV10-3 to TRBJ1-2, with D uncertain. Germline V gene data show CDR1 as ENHRY and CDR2 as SYGVKD. The CDR3 runs to 13 residues. Trimming took 4 bases from V and 4 from J, leaving 10 bases between them. DNA for the CDR3: TGTGCCATCAGTGGGTCAGGCCTCTATGGCTACACCTTC. It specifies CAISGSGLYGYTF.

This clonotype has at least ten counts. This chain joins TRBV29-1 and TRBJ2-3, with D perhaps TRBD1 (5 bases). V lost 7 bases to trimming and J lost 2 bases, with 13 bases between them. The CDR3 is 13 residues long. Germline lookup yields CDR1 SQVTM and CDR2 ANQGSEA. The CDR3 region has the DNA TGCAGCGAAAGCGACAGCGACACAGATACGCAGTATTTT. This encodes CSESDSDTDTQYF.

The J gene is TRBJ2-3, the V gene TRBV20-1, with 10 bases identical to TRBD2. Germline lookup yields CDR1 DFQATT and CDR2 SNEGSKA (reference sequence). The CDR3 sequence is 15 residues long. V lost 3 bases to trimming and J lost 3 bases; unmatched junction nucleotides: 6. This CDR3 reads CSARITSGVTDTQYF. CDR3 sequence (DNA): TGCAGTGCTAGGATAACTAGCGGGGTAACAGATACGCAGTATTTT.

The gene calls are TRBV7-2 and TRBJ2-3, with 7 positions matching TRBD1. Germline loops: CDR1 SGHTA, CDR2 FQGNSA. Trimming at V came to 7 bases and at J to 0 bases, leaving 4 bases not matched to a gene. The CDR3 is 14 residues long. The CDR3 nucleotides are TGTGCCAGCAAACAGGGGAAGAGCACAGATACGCAGTATTTT. This codes for CASKQGKSTDTQYF.

The V gene is TRBV30, the J gene TRBJ2-3; D remains unclear. Germline-derived CDR1 and CDR2 are GTSNPN and SVGIG (reference sequence). The CDR3 is 12 residues long. V was trimmed by 1 base and J by 5 bases, leaving 7 bases between them. Written as DNA, the CDR3 is TGTGCCTGGAGTGAGGGTCGAGATACGCAGTATTTT. Translation gives CAWSEGRDTQYF.

This sequence joins TRBV12-3 or TRBV12-4 and TRBJ2-5; TRBD1 is a possible D gene (5 bases). The CDR3 consists of 13 residues. V shed 4 bases and J shed 4 bases, with 10 bases lying between them. The CDR3 DNA sequence: TGTGCCAGCAGTTCCGGACATCTAGAGACCCAGTACTTC. Amino acids: CASSSGHLETQYF.

CDR3 sequence reads: CASSQVVGYNEQYF. The CDR3 DNA follows: TGTGCCAGCAGCCAAGTAGTTGGTTACAACGAGCAGTACTTC. The V and J genes are TRBV4-2 and TRBJ2-7; D remains ambiguous. CDR1 and CDR2 from the germline V gene are LGHNA and YNFKEQ. Trimming pared 1 base from V and 5 bases from J, leaving 12 bases between. The CDR3 consists of 14 residues.

The chain carries TRBV11-2 and TRBJ2-1; 12 bases are shared with TRBD2. This CDR3 is built from 19 residues. Looked up from germline, CDR1 is SGHAT and CDR2 is FQNNGV. V gave up 6 bases and J gave up 4 bases; unmatched junction bases: 16. Written as DNA, the CDR3 is TGTGCCAGCAGAACCGGGACTAGCGGGTTGGGGGAAAGGTACAATGAGCAGTTCTTC. Its translation: CASRTGTSGLGERYNEQFF.

This sequence joins TRBV20-1 and TRBJ1-5; perhaps TRBD1 as D (6 bases). The germline gives CDR1 DFQATT, CDR2 SNEGSKA (reference sequence). This CDR3 is built from 14 residues. The germline V and J ends were trimmed by 2 bases and 0 bases, with 8 bases remaining between them. This chain's CDR3 is CSARRGDSNQPQHF. The CDR3 nucleotides are TGCAGTGCTAGAAGGGGGGATAGCAATCAGCCCCAGCATTTT.

There are a few counts of this clonotype. The V and J genes are TRBV5-1 and TRBJ2-3; D might be TRBD1 or TRBD2, each matching 5 bases. This CDR3 has 14 amino acids. Trimming shortened V by 6 bases and J by 3 bases, and 14 bases separated the two germline ends. CDR1 is SGHRS, CDR2 YFSETQ, per germline. The CDR3 sequence: CASTGMGVTDTQYF. DNA of the CDR3: TGCGCCAGCACAGGGATGGGGGTGACAGATACGCAGTATTTT.

This sequence joins TRBV5-5 and TRBJ2-3; D is perhaps TRBD1 (6 bases). The CDR3 has 17 amino acids. CDR1 is SGHKS and CDR2 is YYEKEE in the germline V gene (reference sequence). V dropped 2 bases and J dropped 0 bases, with 16 bases sitting between them. The chain's CDR3 is CASSFTLAGASTDTQYF. DNA for the CDR3: TGTGCCAGCAGCTTTACTCTGGCAGGGGCGAGCACAGATACGCAGTATTTT.

This clonotype was counted at least ten times. This chain's CDR3 is CSASPGNQLGLSNQPQHF. In DNA form, the CDR3 reads TGCAGTGCGTCGCCGGGAAACCAGTTGGGTTTGAGCAATCAGCCCCAGCATTTT. This chain joins TRBV20-1 and TRBJ1-5; no clear D. The CDR3 is 18 residues long. Trimming took off 6 bases at V and 1 base at J, with 25 bases between the two ends. In germline, CDR1 is DFQATT, CDR2 SNEGSKA (reference sequence).

This clonotype has only a few counts. This sequence joins TRBV18 and TRBJ1-5; D remains unclear. Germline V lookup: CDR1 KGHSH, CDR2 LQKENI. The CDR3 is 14 amino acids. V lost 3 bases, J lost 1 base, and 7 bases lay in between. The CDR3 reads CASSPSGSNQPQHF. CDR3 nucleotides: TGTGCCAGCTCACCTTCCGGGAGCAATCAGCCCCAGCATTTT. The whole variable domain, filled in from reference TRBV18 and TRBJ1-5, reads NAGVMQNPRHLVRRRGQEARLRCSPMKGHSHVYWYRQLPEEGLKFMVYLQKENIIDESGMPKERFSAEFPKEGPSILRIQQVVRGDSAAYFCASSPSGSNQPQHFGDGTRLSIL.

This chain uses TRBV7-3 with TRBJ2-3; TRBD1 aligns across 7 bases. V lost 0 bases to trimming and J lost 5 bases; unmatched junction nucleotides: 5. The CDR3 extends over 15 amino acids. Germline-derived CDR1 and CDR2 are SGHTA and FQGTGA. The CDR3 DNA is TGTGCCAGCAGCTTAACAGGGGGCGGCGGAGATACGCAGTATTTT. Protein product: CASSLTGGGGDTQYF. The entire variable domain, with the rest obtained from reference TRBV7-3 and TRBJ2-3, is as follows: GAGVSQTPSNKVTEKGKYVELRCDPISGHTALYWYRQSLGQGPEFLIYFQGTGAADDSGLPNDRFFAVRPEGSVSTLKIQRTERGDSAVYLCASSLTGGGGDTQYFGPGTRLTVL.

This clonotype was detected a few times. V usage is TRBV10-3 and J usage is TRBJ1-5, with D maybe TRBD1 (5 bases). Trimming stripped 5 bases from V and 7 bases from J, with 15 bases between. The CDR3 length is 14 residues. CDR1 is ENHRY, CDR2 SYGVKD, per germline. This CDR3 reads CAISPDGGNQPQHF. The CDR3 DNA is TGTGCCATCAGTCCCGATGGGGGGAACCAGCCCCAGCATTTT.

The chain employs TRBV2 and TRBJ2-3; TRBD1 matches 10 bases. With 11 bases clipped from V and 8 bases from J, the junction kept 7 bases outside the gene matches. Germline loops: CDR1 SNHLY, CDR2 FYNNEI. The CDR3 has 12 residues. CDR3 residues: CAGGTGDATQYF. CDR3 DNA: TGTGCCGGGGGGACAGGGGACGCTACGCAGTATTTT.

This clonotype has a count of ten or more. CDR3 amino acids: CSAPGANTEAFF. In DNA, the CDR3 is TGCAGTGCCCCTGGCGCGAACACTGAAGCTTTCTTT. V gene TRBV20-1 combines with J gene TRBJ1-1; no reliable D call. V was trimmed by 6 bases and J by 1 base, leaving 9 bases between them. Germline-derived CDR1 and CDR2 are DFQATT and SNEGSKA (reference sequence). CDR3 size: 12 residues.

This clonotype has at least ten counts. The chain has TRBV7-9 and TRBJ2-7; 8 bases line up with TRBD2. V gave up 6 bases and J gave up 4 bases; unmatched junction bases: 5. The germline gives CDR1 SEHNR, CDR2 FQNEAQ (reference sequence). This CDR3 spans 13 amino acids. CDR3 sequence reads: CASSRGGSYEQYF. As DNA, the CDR3 is TGTGCCAGCAGTCGGGGGGGCTCGTACGAGCAGTACTTC.

The sample holds a few counts of this clonotype. The rearrangement links TRBV9 to TRBJ1-5; D not resolved. Germline V CDR1 and CDR2: SGDLS, YYNGEE. V was cut by 4 bases and J by 5 bases, with 10 bases left in between. This CDR3 has 13 residues. CDR3 loop: CASSKRLDQPQHF. The CDR3 DNA reads as TGTGCCAGCAGCAAAAGACTAGATCAGCCCCAGCATTTT.

This clonotype was observed a handful of times. The rearrangement joins TRBV20-1 to TRBJ1-2; D is uncertain. The V end was cut by 3 bases, the J end by 4 bases, with 12 bases between. Germline-derived CDR1 and CDR2 are DFQATT and SNEGSKA (reference sequence). The CDR3 is made up of 13 amino acids. The CDR3 DNA follows: TGCAGTGCTAGGACGCCCGGGATCTATGGCTACACCTTC. This sequence encodes CSARTPGIYGYTF.

This sequence joins TRBV29-1 and TRBJ2-1; D is uncertain. The ends were cut back, 6 bases at V and 0 bases at J, with 6 bases in the middle. Germline-derived CDR1 and CDR2 are SQVTM and ANQGSEA. This CDR3 has 12 residues. In nucleotides, the CDR3 is TGCAGCGTGTCGGTCTCCTACAATGAGCAGTTCTTC. Translating gives CSVSVSYNEQFF.